Each of the 21 T cell receptor beta chains below was sequenced from the same sample in a study of blood T cells in healthy people across ages. For the second PCR, which ran for about 7 to 11 cycles, a sample-barcoded 5' primer and a J-beta primer mix were used. TCRdb recomputed calls from the 5' RACE reads with MiXCR, one row per CDR3 protein. The table shows some 900,000 distinct CDR3 sequences, with 45% to 50% occurring only once. The sequencing sample was made of blood. All receptors come from a man aged 25 to 40 in good health.

This clonotype was observed a few times. The V gene is TRBV9, the J gene TRBJ2-1; D is unclear. Germline-derived CDR1 and CDR2 are SGDLS and YYNGEE. This CDR3 has 12 residues. V lost 1 base, J lost 6 bases, and 5 bases lay in between. In DNA, the CDR3 is TGTGCCAGCAGCGTAAAAGTCAATGAGCAGTTCTTC. It codes for CASSVKVNEQFF.

This chain joins TRBV18 and TRBJ2-1, with 8 bases identical to TRBD2. The CDR3 spans 14 residues. The germline CDR1 and CDR2 sequences are KGHSH and LQKENI. V trimming: 8 bases; J trimming: 0 bases; junction bases outside the gene matches: 3. DNA for the CDR3: TGTGCCAGCGATAGCGGGGCCTCCTACAATGAGCAGTTCTTC. Its protein is CASDSGASYNEQFF.

This clonotype was detected once. The V call is TRBV6-5, the J call TRBJ1-2, with 9 bases aligning to TRBD1. The CDR3 is 13 amino acids. CDR1 and CDR2 from the germline V gene are MNHEY and SVGAGI. Unmatched junction bases numbered 7, after V lost 6 bases and J lost 8 bases. For the CDR3, the DNA is TGTGCCAGCAGACCCGGGACAGGGTTCGGCTACACCTTC. Translation: CASRPGTGFGYTF.

The chain uses TRBV5-1 and TRBJ1-2; D is possibly TRBD1 (5 bases). V was shortened by 4 bases and J by 6 bases, with 16 bases between the two germline ends. Germline lookup yields CDR1 SGHRS and CDR2 YFSETQ. This CDR3 is 14 amino acids long. The CDR3 DNA reads TGCGCCAGCAGCCGGACAACCCAGGCTCATGGCTACACCTTC. Its translation: CASSRTTQAHGYTF.

This chain uses TRBV9 with TRBJ2-3; 7 bases match TRBD1. This CDR3 contains 14 residues. Germline V lookup: CDR1 SGDLS, CDR2 YYNGEE. V gave up 1 base and J gave up 3 bases; unmatched junction bases: 2. As DNA, the CDR3 is TGTGCCAGCAGCGTATGGGGACAGACAGATACGCAGTATTTT. This codes for CASSVWGQTDTQYF.

This clonotype was observed once. This chain joins TRBV6-1 and TRBJ1-2, with TRBD1 matching over 7 bases. Germline assignment: CDR1 MNHNS and CDR2 SASEGT. This CDR3 is built from 11 residues. V was pared by 8 bases and J by 5 bases, with 2 bases of the junction left unmatched. This CDR3 reads CASQQGYGYTF. The DNA of the CDR3 is TGTGCCAGCCAACAGGGGTATGGCTACACCTTC.

This clonotype was recorded a few times. The chain uses TRBV29-1 and TRBJ2-1; D gene unclear. Trimming cost V 1 base and J 3 bases, with 13 bases left between them. The CDR3 loop spans 15 amino acids. Germline CDR1 reads SQVTM; CDR2 reads ANQGSEA. CDR3 sequence: CSVEGWAGGYNEQFF. The CDR3 DNA is TGCAGCGTTGAAGGTTGGGCAGGCGGCTACAATGAGCAGTTCTTC.

The rearrangement joins TRBV7-9 to TRBJ1-5; maybe TRBD1 (6 bases). In germline, CDR1 is SEHNR, CDR2 FQNEAQ (reference sequence). This CDR3 is built from 15 residues. V was clipped by 7 bases and J by 0 bases, with 13 bases between them. The CDR3 DNA follows: TGTGCCAGCACCGGGGGGGGCTTTAGCAATCAGCCCCAGCATTTT. Amino acid sequence: CASTGGGFSNQPQHF. The variable domain in full, completed from reference TRBV7-9 and TRBJ1-5, reads DTGVSQNPRHKITKRGQNVTFRCDPISEHNRLYWYRQTLGQGPEFLTYFQNEAQLEKSRLLSDRFSAERPKGSFSTLEIQRTEQGDSAMYLCASTGGGFSNQPQHFGDGTRLSIL.

Details on this clonotype: Compared with germline, one end of the junction differs, possibly owing to a read error. The rearrangement uses TRBV11-2 and TRBJ2-7; 7 bases are a match to TRBD1. The V gene's germline CDR1 is SGHAT and CDR2 FQNNGV. CDR3 length equals 14 residues. The CDR3 sequence: CASSWDSYSYGQYF. DNA for the CDR3: TGTGCCAGCAGCTGGGACAGTTACTCCTACGGGCAGTACTTC.

The rearrangement joins TRBV24-1 to TRBJ2-3; 10 positions agree with TRBD2. Trimming removed 3 bases from V and 1 base from J; junction bases left unmatched: 3. This CDR3 has 16 amino acids. Germline loops: CDR1 KGHDR, CDR2 SFDVKD. CDR3 nucleotides: TGTGCCACCAGTGATGATACTAGCGGGGGCACAGATACGCAGTATTTT. It is translated as CATSDDTSGGTDTQYF.

This clonotype came up a few times. V gene TRBV27 combines with J gene TRBJ1-4, with D uncertain. Trimming removed 5 bases from V and 8 bases from J, with 12 bases in between. Germline-derived CDR1 and CDR2 are MNHEY and SMNVEV (reference sequence). CDR3 length: 13 amino acids. For the CDR3, the DNA is TGTGCCAGCAGTGTATATCCCGGCGAAAAACTGTTTTTT. Translated: CASSVYPGEKLFF.

The chain recombines TRBV29-1 with TRBJ1-5; 8 bases match TRBD1. V dropped 6 bases and J dropped 5; count of bases not matched to a gene: 12. The CDR3 totals 15 residues. The V gene's germline CDR1 is SQVTM and CDR2 ANQGSEA. The CDR3 loop reads CSVAAGTGGYQPQHF. In DNA, the CDR3 is TGCAGCGTGGCAGCCGGGACAGGAGGTTATCAGCCCCAGCATTTT.

This clonotype has at least ten counts. Just one base apart from a much larger clone, this may be a read error. The chain is built from TRBV7-2 and TRBJ2-1, with 9 bases matching TRBD2. The DNA matches TRBJ2-7 better at its end, which makes the J call doubtful. This CDR3 has 16 amino acids. Germline V gene lookup returns CDR1 SGHTA and CDR2 FQGNSA. The CDR3 coding sequence is TGTGCCAGCAGGAACCTCCTAGCGGGGTCCTACAATGAGCAGTACTTC. Its translation: CASRNLLAGSYNEQYF.

As for this clonotype: The germline gene is not matched at one end of the junction; a read error may be the cause. The chain employs TRBV28 and TRBJ2-2; D is unresolved. The CDR3 is 15 amino acids. The germline V gene has CDR1 MDHEN and CDR2 SYDVKM. This CDR3 is CACSPLPDFTGELFF. For the CDR3, the DNA is TGTGCCTGCAGTCCCCTCCCCGACTTCACCGGGGAGCTGTTTTTT. Based on the CDR3 plus reference TRBV28 and TRBJ2-2, the full variable domain is DVKVTQSSRYLVKRTGEKVFLECVQDMDHENMFWYRQDPGLGLRLIYFSYDVKMKEKGDIPEGYSVSREKKERFSLILESASTNQTSMYLCACSPLPDFTGELFFGEGSRLTVL.

The chain has TRBV4-1 and TRBJ2-3, with no clear D. The germline gives CDR1 MGHRA, CDR2 YSYEKL. The CDR3 contains 16 residues. V was trimmed by 0 bases and J by 0 bases, leaving 10 bases between them. DNA of the CDR3: TGCGCCAGCAGCCAAGAGGCGAGCCTAAGCACAGATACGCAGTATTTT. Protein sequence: CASSQEASLSTDTQYF.

This clonotype was recorded a few times. The chain has TRBV5-1 and TRBJ2-3, with D possibly being TRBD2 (5 bases). From germline, CDR1 is SGHRS and CDR2 YFSETQ. This CDR3 is built from 15 residues. V lost 0 bases and J lost 3, with 11 bases in between. In nucleotides, the CDR3 is TGCGCCAGCAGCTTGGAGGCAAGGAGGACAGATACGCAGTATTTT. Translating it yields CASSLEARRTDTQYF.

V gene TRBV5-1 combines with J gene TRBJ2-5; D is undetermined. V lost 4 bases and J lost 5, with 9 bases in between. Germline V gives CDR1 SGHRS, CDR2 YFSETQ. CDR3 size: 12 residues. The CDR3 protein is CASSETGETQYF. CDR3 sequence (DNA): TGCGCCAGCAGCGAAACTGGGGAGACCCAGTACTTC.

This clonotype was seen only a few times. J is TRBJ2-7 and V is TRBV6-2 or TRBV6-3, with a tentative D call TRBD1 (6 bases). The DNA end is a closer match to TRBJ2-5, so the J assignment may be wrong. This CDR3 has 14 residues. CDR1 is MNHEY, CDR2 SVGEGT, per germline. The CDR3 spells CASRRSGAEETQYF. CDR3 in DNA: TGTGCCAGCAGAAGATCAGGGGCGGAGGAGACCCAGTACTTC.

The chain combines TRBV11-2 with TRBJ2-1; 9 bases agree with TRBD2. The CDR3 sequence is 15 residues long. Germline V gene sequence: CDR1 SGHAT, CDR2 FQNNGV. After removal of 6 bases from V and 6 bases from J, the junction contained 9 bases not matched to a gene. As DNA, the CDR3 is TGTGCCAGCAGAACCGGGACTAGCAGAAGCAATGAGCAGTTCTTC. Translation: CASRTGTSRSNEQFF. Complete variable domain (other parts from reference TRBV11-2 and TRBJ2-1): EAGVAQSPRYKIIEKRQSVAFWCNPISGHATLYWYQQILGQGPKLLIQFQNNGVVDDSQLPKDRFSAERLKGVDSTLKIQPAKLEDSAVYLCASRTGTSRSNEQFFGPGTRLTVL.

In its sample, this clonotype was seen many times. The V and J genes are TRBV7-2 and TRBJ2-1; TRBD2 matches at 7 bases. The CDR3 spans 14 residues. Germline CDR1 and CDR2: SGHTA and FQGNSA. The trim removed 7 bases at V and 3 bases at J, leaving 6 bases unmatched. The chain's CDR3 is CASNPPSGYNEQFF. The DNA for the CDR3 is TGTGCCAGCAACCCCCCTAGCGGCTACAATGAGCAGTTCTTC.

The sample holds many counts of this clonotype. The rearrangement links TRBV7-9 to TRBJ2-1; maybe TRBD2 (6 bases). CDR3 length: 17 residues. Trimming left V 8 bases short and J 1 base short, with 21 bases between. Germline loops: CDR1 SEHNR, CDR2 FQNEAQ (reference sequence). CDR3 amino acids: CASLPRGGAQSYNEQFF. The DNA of the CDR3 is TGTGCCAGCCTACCCCGAGGCGGGGCCCAATCCTACAATGAGCAGTTCTTC.